This T cell receptor (beta chain) was documented in a study of Graves' ophthalmopathy and Graves' hyperthyroidism (dated by TCRdb to the late 2010s). With regard to the full study: Hyperthyroidism was considered stable if no progression to ophthalmopathy occurred within 18 months of follow-up. In total, approximately 130 blood samples were TCR-sequenced: roughly 45 ophthalmopathy, about 75 hyperthyroidism and some 17 hyperthyroidism-to-ophthalmopathy patients. Following sample collection, hyperthyroidism patients were given methimazole at a starting dose of 30 mg daily, and ophthalmopathy patients were given high-dose intravenous methylprednisolone. An independent validation cohort was composed of fewer than 20 hyperthyroidism patients and 17 patients who later progressed from hyperthyroidism to ophthalmopathy. In about six hyperthyroidism patients, the T-cell repertoire of thyroid tissue was compared with the T-cell repertoire of blood. A discovery set of 90 to 100 patients (roughly 43 ophthalmopathy, about 58 stable hyperthyroidism) was enrolled to explore V-J signatures distinguishing ophthalmopathy from hyperthyroidism. The study used TCR beta repertoire signatures to distinguish Graves' ophthalmopathy from Graves' hyperthyroidism and to predict progression to ophthalmopathy.

Broader findings and caveats from the paper: In validation, the model predicted ophthalmopathy progression with about 70% sensitivity and approximately 72% specificity; 12 predicted patients were CT-confirmed with GO in a median of around 6.5 months. Most expanded thyroid clonotypes with a frequency above 0.001 also appeared in blood, which suggests that blood repertoires may reflect the immune response in the thyroid. Sample size was not statistically predetermined, and group allocation was not concealed from the investigators. Ophthalmopathy was separated from stable hyperthyroidism by the 13-signature model with roughly 88% sensitivity and around 81% specificity in cross-validation and with 80%/75% in the test set.

Points on this clonotype: Which antigen it targets is not known. Base qualities are missing; no much larger clone stands one base away.

For repertoire sequencing, TCR beta CDR3 regions were amplified from RNA transcripts. The first round was an RT-PCR using HTBI primers with the Qiagen OneStep RT-PCR kit, and this first round was followed by a second-round multiplex PCR, then size selection and purification. Libraries were sequenced on an Illumina HiSeq2000 using paired-end 100 bp reads. Per the original workflow: SOAPnuke was used for read processing, and reads with adapters, uncalled bases, a mean Phred below 15, or no exact constant-primer or identifier match were discarded. High-quality paired reads were merged with COPE v1.2.5. Unique nucleotide sequences were defined as clonotypes and aligned to IMGT TRB V, D and J references using MiTCR v1.1. The analysis was limited to V-J combinations with a frequency above 0.0001, which together covered 99.2% of the repertoires. For each V-J combination, a TCR clonal expansion and chaos score was defined as the ratio of F50 clonal expansion to chaos observed in the TCRdist matrix. Features were reduced by Welch's t-statistics and random forest to about a dozen V-J combinations, which fed a naive Bayes classifier. The Morisita-Horn index was used to measure how similar the thyroid and blood repertoires were. Using fastp trimming at Q25 and MiXCR clonotype assembly, TCRdb reanalyzed the public sequencing data and kept in-frame beta chains. CDR3 protein duplicates are merged, each entry listing the most common genes and DNA. The V and J calls and clone size are TCRdb's, not the authors'. The sample table holds roughly 1.1 million distinct CDR3 sequences, of which about 40% were seen once. Around 10% of the sample rests with the top ten.

The germline V gene encodes CDR1 LGHDT and CDR2 YNNKEL (reference sequence). The CDR3 measures 13 amino acids from cysteine to phenylalanine. Of all the DNA, just the CDR3 is kept, 39 bases in frame from base 1. V is cut by 4 bases and J by 7 bases, and the space between the germline ends is 8 bases. Hyperthyroidism patients were newly diagnosed, with disease duration under 2 months, and aged 18 to 65 years. Patients with other autoimmune diseases, uncontrolled infections, pregnancy or lactation were excluded. Diagnosis was based on clinical symptoms, serum thyroxine, TRAb, thyroid ultrasound and orbital computed tomography. Total RNA was extracted using Trizol reagent, and RNA quality was checked on an Agilent 2100 Bioanalyzer.

This clonotype was sampled from an adult man with Graves' hyperthyroidism. The chain couples TRBV3-1 to TRBJ1-6; no D gene is confidently identified. Sequences were obtained from peripheral blood or thyroid tissue (not recorded which). The nucleotide sequence is TGTGCCAGCAGCCCCCAAAGCAATTCACCCCTCCACTTT. Translated, it reads CASSPQSNSPLHF.